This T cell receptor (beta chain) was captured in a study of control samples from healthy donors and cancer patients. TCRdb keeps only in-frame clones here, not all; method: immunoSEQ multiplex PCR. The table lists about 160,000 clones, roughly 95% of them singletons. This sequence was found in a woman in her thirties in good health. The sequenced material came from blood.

In DNA, the CDR3 is TGTGCCTGGAGTGTACGGCGCGGGGAGCTGTTTTTT. It encodes CAWSVRRGELFF. This sequence joins TRBV30 and TRBJ2-2; D is unclear. Trimming removed 0 bases at V and 7 bases at J, with 6 bases between. CDR3 length: 12 amino acids. Germline V gene data show CDR1 as GTSNPN and CDR2 as SVGIG (reference sequence).